A selection of T cell receptor beta chains follows, all from one sample in a study of PD-1 blockade in classical Hodgkin lymphoma. Some clones are missing from TCRdb's copy, which holds only in-frame ones; the method was immunoSEQ multiplex PCR. This table holds over 15,000 clones, 80% found once. The sequenced sample was peripheral blood mononuclear cells (PBMCs), obtained before the fourth cycle of nivolumab. All receptors come from a human donor with classical Hodgkin lymphoma. Each CDR3 is given with its conserved first and last residue. The D gene is left open where the match is weak. Size is omitted from some rows. Given values are once, few, many or a class for expanded clones.

J: TRBJ2-6
V: TRBV7-9
D: NA
size: NA
CDR3: CASSPRFEGLSGANVLTF
DNA: TGTGCCAGCAGCCCCCGATTTGAGGGGCTGTCTGGGGCCAACGTCCTGACTTTC

J: TRBJ1-6
V: TRBV19
D: TRBD1
size: NA
CDR3: CASGTWDSYSPLHF
DNA: TGTGCCAGTGGAACGTGGGACAGCTATTCACCCCTCCACTTT

J: TRBJ1-4
V: TRBV11-2
D: NA
size: NA
CDR3: CASRAVETAEKLFF
DNA: TGTGCCAGCAGAGCGGTTGAGACAGCAGAAAAACTGTTTTTT

J: TRBJ2-7
V: TRBV5-4
D: TRBD2
size: NA
CDR3: CASSLDGRGEQYF
DNA: TGTGCCAGCAGCTTGGACGGGAGGGGCGAGCAGTACTTC

J: TRBJ2-7
V: TRBV9
D: TRBD2
size: NA
CDR3: CASSVSGTSSYEQYF
DNA: TGTGCCAGCAGCGTTTCCGGGACTAGTTCCTACGAGCAGTACTTC

J: TRBJ2-7
V: TRBV9
D: NA
size: NA
CDR3: CASSVGQGRNYEQYF
DNA: TGTGCCAGCAGCGTAGGCCAGGGGAGGAACTACGAGCAGTACTTC

J: TRBJ1-4
V: TRBV4-3
D: NA
size: NA
CDR3: CASSQEAGAGSEKLFF
DNA: TGCGCCAGCAGCCAAGAGGCGGGGGCAGGGAGTGAAAAACTGTTTTTT

J: TRBJ2-1
V: TRBV30
D: TRBD2
size: NA
CDR3: CAWSLAGVIVQFF
DNA: TGTGCCTGGAGTCTAGCGGGAGTTATTGTGCAGTTCTTC

J: TRBJ1-4
V: TRBV28
D: TRBD1
size: NA
CDR3: CASRPGQGGEKLFF
DNA: TGTGCCAGCAGGCCGGGACAGGGCGGGGAAAAACTGTTTTTT

J: TRBJ2-7
V: TRBV2
D: NA
size: NA
CDR3: CASSKRTYEQYF
DNA: TGTGCCAGCAGTAAAAGGACCTACGAGCAGTACTTC

J: TRBJ1-2
V: TRBV30
D: TRBD1
size: NA
CDR3: CASSTGVGYGYTF
DNA: TGTGCCTCCTCGACAGGGGTGGGCTATGGCTACACCTTC

J: TRBJ2-5
V: TRBV5-1
D: NA
size: NA
CDR3: CASSLDLSRETQYF
DNA: TGCGCCAGCAGCTTGGATCTTAGCCGAGAGACCCAGTACTTC

J: TRBJ2-2
V: TRBV18
D: TRBD1
size: NA
CDR3: CASFPDRANTGELFF
DNA: TGTGCCAGCTTCCCGGACAGGGCGAACACCGGGGAGCTGTTTTTT

J: TRBJ2-7
V: TRBV18
D: TRBD2
size: NA
CDR3: CASSPPGTSAYEQYF
DNA: TGTGCCAGCTCACCACCCGGGACTAGCGCGTACGAGCAGTACTTC

J: TRBJ1-2
V: TRBV28
D: NA
size: NA
CDR3: CASSSKGGYTF
DNA: TGTGCCAGCAGTTCCAAGGGAGGCTACACCTTC

J: TRBJ2-1
V: TRBV27
D: TRBD2
size: NA
CDR3: CASRRQAGAYNEQFF
DNA: TGTGCCAGCCGACGTCAAGCGGGAGCCTACAATGAGCAGTTCTTC

J: TRBJ2-1
V: TRBV6-4
D: NA
size: NA
CDR3: CASSDGGPGGFVQFF
DNA: TGTGCCAGCAGTGATGGCGGACCTGGGGGGTTTGTGCAGTTCTTC

J: TRBJ2-4
V: TRBV25-1
D: TRBD1
size: NA
CDR3: CASSEGTGVKNIQYF
DNA: TGTGCCAGCAGTGAGGGGACAGGGGTCAAAAACATTCAGTACTTC

J: TRBJ1-1
V: TRBV18
D: NA
size: few
CDR3: CASSPLGSPEAFF
DNA: TGTGCCAGCTCACCTCTGGGCAGTCCTGAAGCTTTCTTT

J: TRBJ1-2
V: TRBV9
D: NA
size: few
CDR3: CASSVGDTTFSRATFYGYTF
DNA: TGTGCCAGCAGCGTAGGGGACACCACATTTTCCCGCGCAACCTTCTATGGCTACACCTTC

J: TRBJ2-2
V: TRBV4-3
D: NA
size: NA
CDR3: CASSQEGSTGELFF
DNA: TGCGCCAGCAGCCAAGAAGGGAGCACCGGGGAGCTGTTTTTT

J: TRBJ1-1
V: TRBV7-2
D: TRBD1
size: NA
CDR3: CASSRDRSNTEAFF
DNA: TGTGCCAGCAGCAGGGACAGGTCGAACACTGAAGCTTTCTTT

J: TRBJ2-7
V: TRBV27
D: NA
size: NA
CDR3: CASSLRGSWEQYF
DNA: TGTGCCAGCAGTTTACGGGGTTCCTGGGAGCAGTACTTC

J: TRBJ2-7
V: TRBV5-4
D: NA
size: NA
CDR3: CASSVGGRGRDYEQYF
DNA: TGTGCCAGCAGCGTAGGGGGTAGGGGCAGGGACTACGAGCAGTACTTC

J: TRBJ1-2
V: TRBV28
D: NA
size: medium-sized
CDR3: CASSLGQGHGYTF
DNA: TGTGCCAGCAGTTTGGGGCAGGGCCACGGCTACACCTTC

J: TRBJ2-5
V: TRBV28
D: TRBD2
size: NA
CDR3: CASSSTSAPPRTQYF
DNA: TGTGCCAGCAGTTCGACTAGCGCGCCGCCTCGGACCCAGTACTTC

J: TRBJ2-1
V: TRBV9
D: NA
size: NA
CDR3: CASSVRGDPTYNEQFF
DNA: TGTGCCAGCAGCGTCAGGGGGGACCCCACCTACAATGAGCAGTTCTTC

J: TRBJ2-3
V: TRBV7-9
D: TRBD2
size: NA
CDR3: CASSPLGGGLITDTQYF
DNA: TGTGCCAGCAGCCCCCTGGGGGGGGGTTTAATCACAGATACGCAGTATTTT

J: TRBJ1-1
V: TRBV6-5
D: NA
size: few
CDR3: CASGSTEAFF
DNA: TGTGCCAGCGGTTCCACTGAAGCTTTCTTT

J: TRBJ2-7
V: TRBV7-2
D: NA
size: NA
CDR3: CASSLGPGLISYEQYF
DNA: TGTGCCAGCAGCTTAGGTCCGGGACTGATCTCCTACGAGCAGTACTTC

J: TRBJ1-2
V: TRBV5-4
D: TRBD1
size: NA
CDR3: CASSLVLDRGTGYTF
DNA: TGTGCCAGCAGCTTGGTATTAGACAGGGGGACTGGCTACACCTTC

J: TRBJ2-1
V: TRBV7-9
D: TRBD1
size: once
CDR3: CASSPQRGRFGENEQFF
DNA: TGTGCCAGCAGCCCCCAAAGGGGGCGGTTTGGGGAGAATGAGCAGTTCTTC

J: TRBJ2-5
V: TRBV7-2
D: TRBD1
size: NA
CDR3: CASSLSTGSFETQYF
DNA: TGTGCCAGCAGCCTTTCGACAGGGTCGTTCGAGACCCAGTACTTC

J: TRBJ2-5
V: TRBV29-1
D: NA
size: NA
CDR3: CSVATSQETQYF
DNA: TGCAGCGTGGCGACTAGTCAAGAGACCCAGTACTTC

J: TRBJ1-5
V: TRBV19
D: NA
size: NA
CDR3: CASSIFFVGRIQPQHF
DNA: TGTGCCAGTAGTATCTTTTTCGTCGGCCGGATTCAGCCCCAGCATTTT

J: TRBJ2-5
V: TRBV18
D: NA
size: NA
CDR3: CASSPRDGRKETQYF
DNA: TGTGCCAGCTCACCCCGGGACGGACGAAAGGAGACCCAGTACTTC

J: TRBJ1-3
V: TRBV5-1
D: TRBD1
size: few
CDR3: CASSQDRSSGNTIYF
DNA: TGCGCCAGCAGCCAGGACAGGAGCTCTGGAAACACCATATATTTT

J: TRBJ2-5
V: TRBV9
D: NA
size: NA
CDR3: CASSVEFGGGLRETQYF
DNA: TGTGCCAGCAGCGTAGAGTTTGGTGGAGGGCTGCGGGAGACCCAGTACTTC

J: TRBJ1-4
V: TRBV4-1
D: NA
size: once
CDR3: CASSRDGGNEKLFF
DNA: TGCGCCAGCAGCCGGGACGGAGGTAATGAAAAACTGTTTTTT

J: TRBJ2-7
V: TRBV11-2
D: NA
size: NA
CDR3: CASSRSAVAEPEQYF
DNA: TGTGCCAGCAGCCGCAGTGCAGTGGCTGAACCCGAGCAGTACTTC

J: TRBJ1-1
V: TRBV19
D: TRBD1
size: NA
CDR3: CASSILGTGEGTEAFF
DNA: TGTGCCAGTAGTATCTTGGGGACAGGGGAGGGCACTGAAGCTTTCTTT

J: TRBJ2-7
V: TRBV7-3
D: TRBD2
size: NA
CDR3: CASSSRGGPRNEQYF
DNA: TGTGCCAGCAGCTCCCGGGGGGGGCCGAGGAACGAGCAGTACTTC

J: TRBJ1-1
V: TRBV19
D: NA
size: medium-sized
CDR3: CASSEGRLNTEAFF
DNA: TGTGCCAGTAGTGAAGGACGACTGAACACTGAAGCTTTCTTT

J: TRBJ1-4
V: TRBV6-6
D: NA
size: NA
CDR3: CASSYPSGTINEKLFF
DNA: TGTGCCAGCAGTTACCCTTCCGGGACAATTAATGAAAAACTGTTTTTT

J: TRBJ1-1
V: TRBV7-2
D: TRBD1
size: NA
CDR3: CASSLGLTGGTTEAFF
DNA: TGTGCCAGCAGCTTAGGATTGACAGGGGGAACCACTGAAGCTTTCTTT

J: TRBJ2-1
V: TRBV5-4
D: TRBD2
size: NA
CDR3: CASSLGGSSYNEQFF
DNA: TGTGCCAGCAGCTTGGGCGGGAGCTCCTACAATGAGCAGTTCTTC

J: TRBJ2-7
V: TRBV6-1
D: NA
size: NA
CDR3: CASTLQVTSYEQYF
DNA: TGTGCCAGCACTCTACAGGTGACCTCCTACGAGCAGTACTTC

J: TRBJ2-5
V: TRBV18
D: NA
size: NA
CDR3: CASSTGTKETQYF
DNA: TGTGCCAGCTCTACCGGGACAAAAGAGACCCAGTACTTC

J: TRBJ2-2
V: TRBV27
D: TRBD2
size: NA
CDR3: CASSFGSSGSPANTGELFF
DNA: TGTGCCAGCAGTTTCGGTTCTAGCGGGAGTCCGGCGAACACCGGGGAGCTGTTTTTT

J: TRBJ2-5
V: TRBV2
D: NA
size: NA
CDR3: CASSEAQREETQYF
DNA: TGTGCCAGCAGTGAAGCGCAGCGGGAAGAGACCCAGTACTTC

J: TRBJ2-1
V: TRBV9
D: TRBD2
size: few
CDR3: CASSVGGGAKNEQFF
DNA: TGTGCCAGCAGCGTCGGCGGGGGGGCCAAGAATGAGCAGTTCTTC

J: TRBJ2-2
V: TRBV7-2
D: TRBD1
size: NA
CDR3: CASSPGQGTGELFF
DNA: TGTGCCAGCAGCCCGGGACAGGGCACCGGGGAGCTGTTTTTT

J: TRBJ2-1
V: TRBV11-3
D: TRBD2
size: NA
CDR3: CASSLGAGGYNEQFF
DNA: TGTGCCAGCAGCTTAGGAGCGGGAGGGTACAATGAGCAGTTCTTC

J: TRBJ2-7
V: TRBV7-6
D: NA
size: NA
CDR3: CASSPRLRGSYEQYF
DNA: TGTGCCAGCAGCCCGCGGCTTAGGGGCTCCTACGAGCAGTACTTC

J: TRBJ1-1
V: TRBV5-6
D: TRBD1
size: few
CDR3: CASSQQGATEAFF
DNA: TGTGCCAGCAGCCAACAGGGGGCCACTGAAGCTTTCTTT